This T cell receptor (beta chain) was found in a study of T cells after yellow fever vaccination. Each CDR3 protein is one row after TCRdb ran MiXCR on the 5' RACE reads. Among roughly 50,000 distinct CDR3 sequences listed, roughly 7% were seen once. The source was CD8+ T cells sorted from PBMCs, collected approximately 16 days after the first yellow fever vaccination. The sequence came from a man between 18 and 35 years old who received the YFV17D yellow fever vaccine.

The CDR3 here is CASSLGRPGGNEQFF. The CDR3 DNA sequence: TGTGCCAGCAGCTTAGGCCGCCCGGGGGGTAATGAGCAGTTCTTC. The chain recombines TRBV7-3 with TRBJ2-1, with 7 positions matching TRBD2. The CDR3 has 15 residues. Germline lookup yields CDR1 SGHTA and CDR2 FQGTGA. Trimming removed 2 bases from V and 7 bases from J; junction bases left unmatched: 8.